This entry concerns a single T cell receptor (beta chain). Its cognate antigen is unknown. These data originate in a study of T cell responses to AZD1222 COVID-19 vaccine. The wider study: Pooled in the analysis were second doses at about 4 or about 12 weeks. Findings and caveats of the study: Among the donors, most were white British and more were female, and clonal diversity was possibly underestimated. Two doses of AZD1222 preceded a rise in Spike-specific TCR breadth and depth.

The CDR3 runs to 14 residues. V was pared by 6 bases and J by 1 base, with 4 bases of the junction left unmatched. CDR1 is ENHRY and CDR2 is SYGVKD in the germline V gene. Sequencing used immunoSEQ multiplex PCR; TCRdb keeps in-frame clones, though not all of them. The top ten clones hold 1.5% of a sample with tens of thousands of clones, about 85% of them seen once. The receptor was isolated from an adult in good health. Sequenced here: peripheral blood, sampled on day 0 of AZD1222 vaccination. The chain combines TRBV10-3 with TRBJ1-1, with 8 bases that match TRBD1. CDR3 nucleotide sequence: TGTGCCATCAGGGGGACAGGAGGGAACACTGAAGCTTTCTTT. Amino acids: CAIRGTGGNTEAFF.